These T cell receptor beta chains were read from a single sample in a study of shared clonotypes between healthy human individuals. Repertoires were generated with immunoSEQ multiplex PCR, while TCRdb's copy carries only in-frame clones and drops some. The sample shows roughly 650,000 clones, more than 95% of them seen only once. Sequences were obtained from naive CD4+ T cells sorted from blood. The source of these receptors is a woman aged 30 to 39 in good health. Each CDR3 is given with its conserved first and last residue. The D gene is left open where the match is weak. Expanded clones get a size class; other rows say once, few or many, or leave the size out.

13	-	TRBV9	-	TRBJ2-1	CASSRGSYNEQFF	TGTGCCAGCAGCAGGGGCTCCTACAATGAGCAGTTCTTC
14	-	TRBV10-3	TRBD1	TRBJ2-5	CAISPTGGQETQYF	TGTGCCATCAGCCCTACAGGGGGCCAAGAGACCCAGTACTTC
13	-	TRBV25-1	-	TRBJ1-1	CASSVQGDTEAFF	TGTGCCAGCAGTGTCCAAGGGGACACTGAAGCTTTCTTT
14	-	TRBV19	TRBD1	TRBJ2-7	CATSSDRGTFEQYF	TGTGCCACCTCGTCGGACAGGGGGACGTTCGAGCAGTACTTC
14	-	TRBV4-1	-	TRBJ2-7	CASSHLPLSYEQYF	TGCGCCAGCAGCCATTTGCCTCTCTCCTACGAGCAGTACTTC
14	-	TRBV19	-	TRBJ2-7	CATRARGPFSWQYF	TGTGCCACCCGCGCGCGGGGCCCCTTTTCGTGGCAGTACTTC
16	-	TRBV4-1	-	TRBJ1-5	CASSQDPGAYGQPQHF	TGCGCCAGCAGCCAAGACCCGGGGGCGTATGGTCAGCCCCAGCATTTT
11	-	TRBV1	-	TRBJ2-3	CTSDYTDTQYF	TGCACCAGCGACTACACAGATACGCAGTATTTT
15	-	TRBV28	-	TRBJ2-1	CASSTSSYSYNEQFF	TGTGCCAGCAGCACCTCCAGTTACTCCTACAATGAGCAGTTCTTC
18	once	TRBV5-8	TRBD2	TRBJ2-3	CASSLGLAGDVSTDTQYF	TGTGCCAGCAGCTTAGGACTAGCGGGAGACGTGAGCACAGATACGCAGTATTTT
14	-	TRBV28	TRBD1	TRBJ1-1	CASRIRQGLNEAFF	TGTGCCAGCAGGATCCGACAGGGGTTGAATGAAGCTTTCTTT
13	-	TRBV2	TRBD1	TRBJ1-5	CASRRQGSQPQHF	TGTGCCAGCAGAAGACAGGGATCTCAGCCCCAGCATTTT
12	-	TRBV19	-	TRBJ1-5	CASSRRLEPQHF	TGTGCCAGTAGTCGGCGTTTAGAACCCCAGCATTTT
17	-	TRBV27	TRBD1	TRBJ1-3	CASSLLSGTGAGNTIYF	TGTGCCAGCAGTTTATTATCTGGGACAGGAGCTGGAAACACCATATATTTT
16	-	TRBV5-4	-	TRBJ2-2	CASSLVETRETGELFF	TGTGCCAGCAGCTTAGTGGAAACTAGAGAAACCGGGGAGCTGTTTTTT
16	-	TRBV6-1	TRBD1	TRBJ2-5	CASSAIRAGGKETQYF	TGTGCCAGCAGTGCCATAAGGGCAGGGGGCAAAGAGACCCAGTACTTC
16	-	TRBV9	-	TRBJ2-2	CASSVVQGLWTGELFF	TGTGCCAGCAGCGTAGTTCAGGGGTTGTGGACCGGGGAGCTGTTTTTT
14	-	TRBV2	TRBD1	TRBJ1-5	CASSETGGFQPQHF	TGTGCCAGCAGTGAAACAGGGGGCTTTCAGCCCCAGCATTTT
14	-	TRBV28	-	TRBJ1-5	CASTPDGYNQPQHF	TGTGCCAGCACCCCAGACGGGTACAATCAGCCCCAGCATTTT
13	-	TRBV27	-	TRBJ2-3	CASKSSDTDTQYF	TGTGCCAGCAAGTCTAGCGATACAGATACGCAGTATTTT
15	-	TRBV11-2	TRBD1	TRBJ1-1	CASSFTTGGESEAFF	TGTGCCAGCAGCTTCACGACAGGGGGCGAGTCTGAAGCTTTCTTT
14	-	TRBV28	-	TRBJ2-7	CASSPAGQSYEQYF	TGTGCCAGCAGTCCCGCCGGGCAGTCCTACGAGCAGTACTTC
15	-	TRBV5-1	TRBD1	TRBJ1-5	CASSYGTGLAQPQHF	TGCGCCAGCAGCTACGGGACAGGGCTCGCTCAGCCCCAGCATTTT